This T cell receptor beta chain appears in the sequencing data of a study of T cells in Graves' hyperthyroidism and ophthalmopathy. Template material for amplifying TCR beta CDR3 regions consisted of RNA transcripts. When the TCR CDR3 underwent first-round RT-PCR, the HTBI primer set was used. TCRdb re-called the multiplex PCR reads through MiXCR, storing one row per CDR3 protein. The data contain around 300,000 distinct CDR3 sequences, about an eighth of them seen just once; the ten biggest clones take up more than 7.5%. Germline V lookup: CDR1 MNHNS, CDR2 SASEGT. V lost 4 bases and J 3 bases, leaving 4 bases between the germline ends. This CDR3 has 11 residues. This clonotype has ten or more counts.

This sequence originates from a woman aged 25-40 years with Graves' hyperthyroidism that later progressed to Graves' ophthalmopathy. The chain employs TRBV6-1 and TRBJ2-7; D call uncertain. Sequenced: blood. CDR3 sequence reads: CASSAIYEQYF. The CDR3 nucleotides are TGTGCCAGCAGTGCGATCTACGAGCAGTACTTC.